The present T cell receptor beta chain was sequenced within a study of cytomegalovirus exposure and HLA in healthy donors (TCRdb year 2017). Regarding the complete study: According to a later analysis, one platform produced both the roughly 110 validation repertoires and the approximately 670 repertoires of the first cohort. To predict cytomegalovirus infection status, the study brought together high-throughput TCR immunosequencing, statistical association of individual TCRs with disease status, and machine learning. The study aimed to test whether cataloging public T cell receptors could reveal signatures of past pathogen exposure. A separate validation cohort of approximately 120 different subjects was used in addition to the roughly 620-subject first cohort. General findings and caveats noted by the study authors: Most TCR sequences were observed very rarely across donors, whereas some public TCRs were present in many individuals. A later analysis found that TCRs clustered in the first cohort also tended to co-occur in the 120 validation repertoires, with more than 90% of cluster scores above 0. The study gave a list of 150 to 200 TCR beta chains associated with cytomegalovirus. In vitro tests confirmed that a few of the cytomegalovirus-associated TCR beta chains recognize cytomegalovirus antigens. A later analysis lacked HLA typing for the validation cohort, so it scored co-occurrence in that cohort across all 110 or so repertoires. The classifier was reported to diagnose cytomegalovirus status with high specificity and sensitivity in both the original and validation cohorts. According to the authors, the approach could potentially be generalized to other disease states and immunological phenotypes.

As for this clone: No antigen is known for it. No per-base quality is available; no much larger clone lies one base away.

The V end loses 0 bases and the J end loses 2 bases, and a stretch of 8 bases separates them. The germline V gene specifies ENHRY as CDR1 and SYGVKD as CDR2. The CDR3 starts with the cysteine, ends with the phenylalanine, and has 15 residues. The retained sequence is limited to the CDR3, 45 bases, with the frame set at the first base. The library was built by means of the immunoSEQ multiplex PCR assay. In the authors' own workflow: A statistical classification framework was built for diagnosing cytomegalovirus status from the catalog of TCR beta chain sequences. Not all clones reach the TCRdb copy of this immuneACCESS table, which keeps in-frame sequences only. Checked studies attribute under half of the gap to unresolved V genes and leave the rest unexplained. V and J calls and clone size are as listed in that table; D and trimming were resolved from the DNA. The sample table records approximately 100,000 clones; 88% of these occur just once. The top ten clonotypes cover about 1.8% of the sample.

The donors belonged to the validation cohort of under 150 subjects, which was separate from the approximately 700-subject first cohort. The rearrangement combines TRBV10-3 with TRBJ2-1; the D gene remains uncertain. This clonotype was sampled from a woman under 30 in good health and CMV-seropositive. The sequencing sample was made of PBMCs. The DNA reads TGTGCCATCAGTGAGTCGGCAGGTCCCTACAATGAGCAGTTCTTC. Its protein is CAISESAGPYNEQFF.